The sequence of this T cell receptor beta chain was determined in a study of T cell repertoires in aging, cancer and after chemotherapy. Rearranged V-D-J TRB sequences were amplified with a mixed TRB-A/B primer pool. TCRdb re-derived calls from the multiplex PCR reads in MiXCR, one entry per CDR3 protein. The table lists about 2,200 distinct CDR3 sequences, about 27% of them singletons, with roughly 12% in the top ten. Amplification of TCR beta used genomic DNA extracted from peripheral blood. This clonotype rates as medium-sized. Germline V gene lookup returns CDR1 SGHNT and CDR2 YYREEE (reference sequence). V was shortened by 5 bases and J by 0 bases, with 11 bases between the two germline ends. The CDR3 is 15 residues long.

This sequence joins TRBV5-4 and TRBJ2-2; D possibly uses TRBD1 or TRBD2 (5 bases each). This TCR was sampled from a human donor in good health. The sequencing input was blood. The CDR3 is CASRRGLANTGELFF. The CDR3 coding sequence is TGTGCCAGCAGGAGGGGCCTAGCGAACACCGGGGAGCTGTTTTTT.